This T cell receptor (beta chain) is drawn from a study of blood T cell repertoires in COVID-19. At the level of the study: Material from acute and convalescent COVID-19 was sourced from the United States, Italy and Spain.

Study processing details: Amplification from reference gene primers served as the basis for estimated nucleated cell counts. Profiling relied on immunoSEQ multiplex PCR, and the TCRdb table lists in-frame clones only, not all of them. For V, J and clone size, that table is used; D and trimming come from the DNA. The sample comprises some 150,000 clones, 75% to 85% of which are singletons, and around 2.9% rests with the top ten. Trimming at V came to 0 bases and at J to 0 bases, leaving 13 bases not matched to a gene. The CDR3 spans 21 residues. Germline V CDR1 and CDR2: MGHRA, YSYEKL. This sequence joins TRBV4-1 and TRBJ2-3; 12 nucleotides agree with TRBD2. Material: peripheral blood. The TCR originated in a man aged 50 or older with acute or convalescent COVID-19. The CDR3 DNA sequence: TGCGCCAGCAGCCAAGAAGGGGGGAGACTAGCGGGAGTAGCTAGCACAGATACGCAGTATTTT. Its translation: CASSQEGGRLAGVASTDTQYF.